The 26 T cell receptor beta chains below come from one sample, sequenced in a study of shared clonotypes between healthy human individuals. Positive CCR7 selection of CD45RO-negative cells yielded the naive CD8 cells, and terminally differentiated effector memory CD45RA+ cells were excluded. The method was immunoSEQ multiplex PCR; TCRdb's version includes in-frame clones alone and lacks a portion of them. The table lists hundreds of thousands of clones, about 98% of them singletons. The sequencing input was naive CD8+ T cells sorted from blood. Every receptor here comes from a man younger than 40 in good health.

V and J are TRBV7-9 and TRBJ2-7; 12 nucleotides line up with TRBD2. Germline V gives CDR1 SEHNR, CDR2 FQNEAQ (reference sequence). The CDR3 spans 13 residues. Germline trimming cut 6 bases from V and 5 bases from J; bases unmatched to any gene: 2. CDR3 DNA: TGTGCCAGCAGGCTAGCGGGAGGGGACGAGCAGTACTTC. The encoded protein is CASRLAGGDEQYF.

The chain recombines TRBV5-4 with TRBJ2-7; 11 bases agree with TRBD2. The CDR3 has 16 amino acids. CDR1 SGHNT and CDR2 YYREEE come from the germline V gene (reference sequence). V gave up 3 bases and J gave up 1 base; unmatched junction bases: 6. Here the CDR3 DNA reads TGTGCCAGCAGCTCAGAACGACTAGCGGGGTCCTACGAGCAGTACTTC. Translation gives CASSSERLAGSYEQYF.

The chain joins TRBV15 to TRBJ2-7; unclear D gene. This CDR3 is built from 14 residues. V lost 1 base and J 3 bases, leaving 10 bases between the germline ends. Germline V gene lookup returns CDR1 LNHNV and CDR2 YYDKDF (reference sequence). Written as DNA, the CDR3 is TGTGCCACCAGCAGAGGTGAAGGGATCTACGAGCAGTACTTC. The encoded protein is CATSRGEGIYEQYF.

The chain's CDR3 is CASTGEGDLTDTQYF. CDR3 DNA sequence: TGTGCCAGCACCGGGGAGGGGGACCTCACAGATACGCAGTATTTT. V and J are TRBV28 and TRBJ2-3; D perhaps matches TRBD2 (7 bases). The CDR3 runs to 15 residues. Germline V gene lookup returns CDR1 MDHEN and CDR2 SYDVKM. The germline V and J ends were trimmed by 7 bases and 2 bases, with 16 bases remaining between them.

The chain couples TRBV30 to TRBJ2-1, with 10 nucleotides matching TRBD2. The CDR3 covers 15 residues. CDR1 and CDR2 from the germline V gene are GTSNPN and SVGIG (reference sequence). After removal of 0 bases from V and 7 bases from J, the junction contained 6 bases not matched to a gene. The CDR3 DNA reads as TGTGCCTGGAGTGTGCCTAGCGGGAGTGAGAATGAGCAGTTCTTC. This gives the protein CAWSVPSGSENEQFF.

J is TRBJ2-3 and V is TRBV4-3; 11 nucleotides agree with TRBD2. This CDR3 spans 16 amino acids. Trimming took 5 bases from V and 5 from J; bases not matched to a gene: 9. Germline V gives CDR1 LGHNA, CDR2 YSLEER. The DNA for the CDR3 is TGCGCCAGCAGCAACCGACTAGCGGGACTTCAAGATACGCAGTATTTT. Translated, it gives CASSNRLAGLQDTQYF.

V usage is TRBV19 and J usage is TRBJ1-2; 7 positions agree with TRBD1. Germline lookup yields CDR1 LNHDA and CDR2 SQIVND (reference sequence). V lost 3 bases to trimming and J lost 6 bases; unmatched junction nucleotides: 4. The CDR3 has 13 amino acids. CDR3: CASSMFGTDGYTF. In nucleotides, the CDR3 is TGTGCCAGTAGTATGTTCGGGACAGATGGCTACACCTTC.

The gene calls are TRBV29-1 and TRBJ2-1; no clear D gene. This CDR3 is 15 amino acids long. V was pared by 6 bases and J by 3 bases, with 18 bases between. The V gene's germline CDR1 is SQVTM and CDR2 ANQGSEA. The CDR3 DNA reads TGCAGCGTGGAGATAGGGCAGAGTTTCTACAATGAGCAGTTCTTC. Protein sequence: CSVEIGQSFYNEQFF.

The rearrangement uses TRBV9 and TRBJ2-7; 12 bases line up with TRBD1. The V segment lost 3 bases and the J segment 7 bases; nucleotides outside the gene matches: 8. The CDR3 has 15 residues. CDR1 SGDLS and CDR2 YYNGEE come from the germline V gene. CDR3 protein: CASSEGTGGLREQYF. In DNA, the CDR3 is TGTGCCAGCAGCGAAGGGACAGGGGGCTTGAGGGAGCAGTACTTC.

The J gene is TRBJ1-2, the V gene TRBV14; D is unresolved. V lost 3 bases to trimming and J lost 6 bases, with 14 bases between them. The CDR3 runs to 14 residues. CDR1 SGHDN and CDR2 FVKESK come from the germline V gene. CDR3 nucleotides: TGTGCCAGCAGCCATTTCGACGGTTACCATGGCTACACCTTC. Translation: CASSHFDGYHGYTF.

The rearrangement joins TRBV7-2 to TRBJ2-7, with a weak D call TRBD1 (6 bases). Germline V CDR1 and CDR2: SGHTA, FQGNSA. The ends were cut back, 0 bases at V and 3 bases at J, with 12 bases in the middle. The CDR3 is 15 residues long. The CDR3: CASSLATGPIYEQYF. The CDR3 DNA follows: TGTGCCAGCAGCTTAGCGACAGGTCCTATCTACGAGCAGTACTTC.

V usage is TRBV14 and J usage is TRBJ2-1, with a possible D match to TRBD2 (5 bases). V lost 0 bases to trimming and J lost 5 bases, with 17 bases between them. The length of the CDR3 is 17 residues. Germline V gene data show CDR1 as SGHDN and CDR2 as FVKESK. CDR3 DNA: TGTGCCAGCAGCCAAGATAAGGGAGCGCCTGAGGACAATGAGCAGTTCTTC. Protein product: CASSQDKGAPEDNEQFF.

This rearrangement joins TRBV7-8 to TRBJ2-7; D ambiguous. The ends were cut back, 5 bases at V and 5 bases at J, with 16 bases in the middle. CDR3 size: 14 residues. The V gene's germline CDR1 is SGHVS and CDR2 FQNEAQ. The CDR3 here is CASSALRIVDEQYF. The CDR3 DNA reads as TGTGCCAGCAGCGCCTTAAGAATAGTGGACGAGCAGTACTTC.

The rearrangement uses TRBV7-9 and TRBJ2-7; tentatively, D is TRBD1 (6 bases). Germline CDR1 and CDR2: SEHNR and FQNEAQ (reference sequence). V shed 5 bases and J shed 1 base, with 18 bases lying between them. The CDR3 runs to 16 residues. The DNA of the CDR3 is TGTGCCAGCAGCCCCTCCATGGGGGCGCAGTCCTACGAGCAGTACTTC. This encodes CASSPSMGAQSYEQYF.

J is TRBJ2-2 and V is TRBV14, with 9 bases lining up with TRBD1. CDR1 is SGHDN, CDR2 FVKESK, per germline. The V and J ends lost 6 bases and 4 bases, in that order; junction bases with no gene match: 6. This CDR3 region has 15 residues. The CDR3: CASRPRQGGTGELFF. DNA of the CDR3: TGTGCCAGCAGACCTCGACAGGGGGGCACCGGGGAGCTGTTTTTT.

The chain couples TRBV2 to TRBJ2-5; TRBD1 agrees at 7 bases. The CDR3 spans 14 residues. Germline trimming cut 6 bases from V and 5 bases from J; bases unmatched to any gene: 9. Germline CDR1 SNHLY, CDR2 FYNNEI. The CDR3 loop reads CASRTGIFWETQYF. CDR3 in DNA: TGTGCCAGCAGGACAGGGATTTTCTGGGAGACCCAGTACTTC.

V and J are TRBV27 and TRBJ2-1, with D possibly being TRBD2 (6 bases). V was pared by 3 bases and J by 6 bases, with 12 bases between. CDR1 is MNHEY, CDR2 SMNVEV, per germline (reference sequence). The CDR3 totals 14 residues. The CDR3 spells CASSFRRDGNEQFF. CDR3 sequence (DNA): TGTGCCAGCAGTTTTAGGCGGGACGGCAATGAGCAGTTCTTC.

V usage is TRBV30 and J usage is TRBJ2-3; D is unclear. The V end lost 8 bases, the J end lost 2 bases, and 17 bases lay between the germline ends. CDR1 GTSNPN and CDR2 SVGIG come from the germline V gene (reference sequence). The CDR3 consists of 14 residues. The CDR3 bases are TGTGCCGGAAACGGACCGACGACCACAGATACGCAGTATTTT. Protein: CAGNGPTTTDTQYF.

This clone was seen only once. This chain connects TRBV15 to TRBJ2-3, with TRBD2 identical over 9 bases. Germline V gene sequence: CDR1 LNHNV, CDR2 YYDKDF (reference sequence). With 3 bases clipped from V and 2 bases from J, the junction kept 6 bases outside the gene matches. This CDR3 is built from 16 residues. For the CDR3, the DNA is TGTGCCACCAGCAGGACTAGCGGTACCAACACAGATACGCAGTATTTT. This gives the protein CATSRTSGTNTDTQYF.

V usage is TRBV4-1 and J usage is TRBJ2-1; tentative D call: TRBD1 (5 bases). The CDR3 contains 13 residues. Looked up from germline, CDR1 is MGHRA and CDR2 is YSYEKL. Trimming left V 6 bases short and J 3 bases short, with 9 bases between. The CDR3 nucleotides are TGCGCCAGCAGTTTCACAGGCTACAATGAGCAGTTCTTC. It specifies CASSFTGYNEQFF.

The chain recombines TRBV4-3 with TRBJ2-1, with D perhaps matching TRBD2 (5 bases). Germline CDR1 LGHNA, CDR2 YSLEER. The CDR3 totals 14 residues. V was pared by 2 bases and J by 9 bases, with 14 bases between. Here the CDR3 reads CASSQLLASAEQFF. As DNA, the CDR3 is TGCGCCAGCAGCCAACTATTAGCGTCCGCTGAGCAGTTCTTC.

The chain joins TRBV29-1 to TRBJ2-7; no definite D call. Trimming left V 4 bases short and J 1 base short, with 11 bases between. This CDR3 region has 13 residues. CDR1 is SQVTM and CDR2 is ANQGSEA in the germline V gene. The CDR3 region is CSVASTQSYEQYF. The CDR3 DNA reads as TGCAGCGTTGCGTCCACTCAGTCCTACGAGCAGTACTTC.

This rearrangement joins TRBV6-5 to TRBJ2-2; 13 bases align to TRBD2. V lost 8 bases and J lost 7; bases outside the gene matches: 7. Germline CDR1 is MNHEY and CDR2 is SVGAGI. CDR3 length: 15 residues. This chain's CDR3 is CASLRTSGSIGELFF. For the CDR3, the DNA is TGTGCCAGCCTTAGGACTAGCGGGAGCATCGGGGAGCTGTTTTTT.

The chain links TRBV11-2 to TRBJ2-7; tentatively, D is TRBD1 (5 bases). Germline assignment: CDR1 SGHAT and CDR2 FQNNGV. The CDR3 contains 14 residues. V gave up 2 bases and J gave up 3 bases, with 11 bases separating them. The CDR3 here is CASSLRQHLYEQYF. The CDR3 nucleotides are TGTGCCAGCAGCTTACGACAGCATCTCTACGAGCAGTACTTC.

The rearrangement uses TRBV27 and TRBJ2-6, with D possibly being TRBD1 (5 bases). The CDR3 covers 14 residues. Trimming took 5 bases from V and 3 from J, leaving 8 bases between them. In germline, CDR1 is MNHEY, CDR2 SMNVEV (reference sequence). The CDR3, as DNA: TGTGCCAGCAGTGCAGGGTTTGGGGCCAACGTCCTGACTTTC. It codes for CASSAGFGANVLTF.

Turning to this clone: The junction departs from germline at one end; a sequencing error may be responsible. This sequence joins TRBV29-1 and TRBJ2-5, with D unresolved. Germline V lookup: CDR1 SQVTM, CDR2 ANQGSEA. The CDR3 is 11 residues long. The CDR3 is CSALFGSNEDF. CDR3 nucleotide sequence: TGCAGCGCCCTATTCGGGTCGAACGAAGACTTC.